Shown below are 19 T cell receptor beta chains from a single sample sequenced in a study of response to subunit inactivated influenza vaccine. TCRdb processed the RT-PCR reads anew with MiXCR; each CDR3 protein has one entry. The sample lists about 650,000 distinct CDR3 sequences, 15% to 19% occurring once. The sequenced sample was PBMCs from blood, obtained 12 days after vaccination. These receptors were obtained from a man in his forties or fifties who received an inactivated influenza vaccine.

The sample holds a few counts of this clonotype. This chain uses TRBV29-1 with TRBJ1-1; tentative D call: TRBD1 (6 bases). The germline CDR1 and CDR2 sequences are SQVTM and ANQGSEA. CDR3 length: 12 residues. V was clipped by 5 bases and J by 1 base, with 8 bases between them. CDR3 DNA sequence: TGCAGCGTTAAGACAGGGAACACTGAAGCTTTCTTT. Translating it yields CSVKTGNTEAFF.

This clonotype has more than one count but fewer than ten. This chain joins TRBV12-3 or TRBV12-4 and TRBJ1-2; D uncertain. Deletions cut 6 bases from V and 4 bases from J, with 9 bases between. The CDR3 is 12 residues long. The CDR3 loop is CASRFRIYGYTF. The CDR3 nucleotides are TGTGCCAGCAGGTTCAGAATCTATGGCTACACCTTC.

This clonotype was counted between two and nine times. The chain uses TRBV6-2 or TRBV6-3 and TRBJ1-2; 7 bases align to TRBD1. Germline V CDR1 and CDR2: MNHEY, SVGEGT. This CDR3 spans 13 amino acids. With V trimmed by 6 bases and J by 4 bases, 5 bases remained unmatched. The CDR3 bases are TGTGCCAGCAGCGGGGACAGTGTCTATGGCTACACCTTC. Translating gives CASSGDSVYGYTF.

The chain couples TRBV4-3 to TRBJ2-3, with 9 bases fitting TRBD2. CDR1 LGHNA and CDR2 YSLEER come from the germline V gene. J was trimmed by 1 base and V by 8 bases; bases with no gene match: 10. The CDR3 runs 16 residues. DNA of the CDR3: TGCGCCAGCGGTCGACTAGCGGCCACGGGCACAGATACGCAGTATTTT. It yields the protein CASGRLAATGTDTQYF.

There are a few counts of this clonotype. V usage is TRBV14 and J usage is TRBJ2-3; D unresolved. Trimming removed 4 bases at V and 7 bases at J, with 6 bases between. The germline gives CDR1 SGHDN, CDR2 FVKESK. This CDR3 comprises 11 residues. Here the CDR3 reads CASSLKNTQYF. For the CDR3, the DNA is TGTGCCAGCAGCCTAAAAAATACGCAGTATTTT.

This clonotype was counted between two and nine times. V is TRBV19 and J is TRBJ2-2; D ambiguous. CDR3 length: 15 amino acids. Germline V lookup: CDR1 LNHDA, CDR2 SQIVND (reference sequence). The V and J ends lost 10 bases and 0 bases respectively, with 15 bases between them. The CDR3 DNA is TGTGCCACCACCCCGGCTCAGACGAACACCGGGGAGCTGTTTTTT. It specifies CATTPAQTNTGELFF.

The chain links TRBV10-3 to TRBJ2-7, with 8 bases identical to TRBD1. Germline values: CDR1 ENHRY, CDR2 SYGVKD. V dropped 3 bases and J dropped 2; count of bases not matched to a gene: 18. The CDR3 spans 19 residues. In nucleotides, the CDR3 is TGTGCCATCAGTGACCTTACCCCCCGGGACAGGCAACTACCCTACGAGCAGTACTTC. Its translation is CAISDLTPRDRQLPYEQYF.

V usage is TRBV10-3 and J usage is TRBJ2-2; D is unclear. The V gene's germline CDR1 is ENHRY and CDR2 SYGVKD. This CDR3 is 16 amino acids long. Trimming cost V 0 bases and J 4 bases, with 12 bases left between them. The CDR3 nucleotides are TGTGCCATCAGTGAGTCCGGGCAGCCGGGCACCGGGGAGCTGTTTTTT. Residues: CAISESGQPGTGELFF.

CDR3: CASSHAGQGDTEAFF. DNA for the CDR3: TGCGCCAGCAGCCACGCAGGACAGGGGGACACTGAAGCTTTCTTT. The gene calls are TRBV4-3 and TRBJ1-1; 10 nucleotides align to TRBD1. This CDR3 region has 15 residues. Germline lookup yields CDR1 LGHNA and CDR2 YSLEER. V shed 3 bases and J 3 bases; nucleotides not matched to a gene: 4.

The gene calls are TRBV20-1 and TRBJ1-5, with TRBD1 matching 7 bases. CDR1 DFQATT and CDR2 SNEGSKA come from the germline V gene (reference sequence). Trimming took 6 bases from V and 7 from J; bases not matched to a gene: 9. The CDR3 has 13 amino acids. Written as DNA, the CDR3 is TGCAGTGCCTACGGACAGGATGGCCAGCCCCAGCATTTT. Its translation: CSAYGQDGQPQHF.

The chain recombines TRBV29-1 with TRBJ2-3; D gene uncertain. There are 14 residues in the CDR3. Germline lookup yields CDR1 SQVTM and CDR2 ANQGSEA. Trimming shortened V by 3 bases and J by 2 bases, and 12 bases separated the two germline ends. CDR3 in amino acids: CSVDLMGNTDTQYF. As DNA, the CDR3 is TGCAGCGTTGACTTAATGGGTAACACAGATACGCAGTATTTT.

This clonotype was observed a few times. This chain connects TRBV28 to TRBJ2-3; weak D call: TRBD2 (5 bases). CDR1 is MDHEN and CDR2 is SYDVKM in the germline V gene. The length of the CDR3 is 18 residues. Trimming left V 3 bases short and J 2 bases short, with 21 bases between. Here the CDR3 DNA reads TGTGCCAGCAGTTTGAACCATTTACTAGTTGGGGACACAGATACGCAGTATTTT. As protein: CASSLNHLLVGDTDTQYF.

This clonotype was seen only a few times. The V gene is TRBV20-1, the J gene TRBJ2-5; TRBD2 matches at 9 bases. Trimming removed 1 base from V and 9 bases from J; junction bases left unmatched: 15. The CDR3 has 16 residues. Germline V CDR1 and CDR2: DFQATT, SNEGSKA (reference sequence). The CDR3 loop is CSARGDRREGGWAQYF. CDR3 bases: TGCAGTGCTAGAGGCGACAGGCGGGAGGGGGGCTGGGCCCAGTACTTC.

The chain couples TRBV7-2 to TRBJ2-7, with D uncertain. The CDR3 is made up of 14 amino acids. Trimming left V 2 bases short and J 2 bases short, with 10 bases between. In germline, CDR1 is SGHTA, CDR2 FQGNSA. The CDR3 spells CASSLLPLPYEQYF. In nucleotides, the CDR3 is TGTGCCAGCAGCTTATTACCCCTACCCTACGAGCAGTACTTC.

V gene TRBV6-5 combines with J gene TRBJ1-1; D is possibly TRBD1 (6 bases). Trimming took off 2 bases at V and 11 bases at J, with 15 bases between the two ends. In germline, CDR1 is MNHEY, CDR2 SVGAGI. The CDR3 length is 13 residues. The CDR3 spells CASSYPGERTAFF. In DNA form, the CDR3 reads TGTGCCAGCAGTTACCCAGGGGAGAGGACGGCTTTCTTT.

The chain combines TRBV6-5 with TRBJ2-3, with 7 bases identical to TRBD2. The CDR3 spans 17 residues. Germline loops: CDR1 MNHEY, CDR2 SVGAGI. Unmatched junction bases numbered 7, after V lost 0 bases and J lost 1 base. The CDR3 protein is CASSYSGGRGGTDTQYF. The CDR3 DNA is TGTGCCAGCAGTTACTCAGGCGGGAGAGGAGGCACAGATACGCAGTATTTT.

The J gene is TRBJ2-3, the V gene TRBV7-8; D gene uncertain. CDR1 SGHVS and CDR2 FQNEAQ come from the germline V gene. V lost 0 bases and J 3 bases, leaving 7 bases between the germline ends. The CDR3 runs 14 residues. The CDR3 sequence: CASSLAWATDTQYF. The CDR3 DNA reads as TGTGCCAGCAGCTTAGCATGGGCGACAGATACGCAGTATTTT.

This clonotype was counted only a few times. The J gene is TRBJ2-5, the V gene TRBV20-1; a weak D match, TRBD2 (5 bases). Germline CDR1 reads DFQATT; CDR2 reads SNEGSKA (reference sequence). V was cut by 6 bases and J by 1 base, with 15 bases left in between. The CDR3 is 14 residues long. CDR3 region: CSAVKMGAQETQYF. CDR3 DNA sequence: TGCAGTGCGGTCAAGATGGGAGCCCAAGAGACCCAGTACTTC.

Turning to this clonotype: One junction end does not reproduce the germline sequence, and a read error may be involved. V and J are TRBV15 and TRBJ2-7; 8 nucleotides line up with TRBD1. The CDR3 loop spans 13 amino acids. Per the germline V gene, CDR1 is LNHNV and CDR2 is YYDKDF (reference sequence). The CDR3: CATSRDREYEEYF. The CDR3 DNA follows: TGTGCCACCAGCAGGGACAGGGAGTACGAGGAGTACTTC.